This TCR beta chain was identified in a study of identical twins. About this clonotype: Its matching antigen is unknown.

The CDR3 contains 20 residues. Unmatched junction bases numbered 21, after V lost 4 bases and J lost 2 bases. Germline-derived CDR1 and CDR2 are MNHEY and SMNVEV (reference sequence). Study conclusions and caveats: Zero-insertion analyses might be partly confounded by invariant T cells like MAIT and iNKT.

Template switching created a universal primer site, and the cDNA included unique molecular identifiers. TCRdb re-called the 5' RACE reads with MiXCR, one entry per CDR3 protein. The sample shows roughly 480,000 distinct CDR3 sequences, around 24% of them seen only once. The sample was also reused in another study, on T cells expressing NK-cell markers. According to that study: These clonotypes also led the CD3+CD56-NKG2C+ fraction in a handful of donors. Expanded clones of NKG2C+ T cells had an unclear HCMV specificity.

This chain connects TRBV27 to TRBJ2-3; 7 nucleotides line up with TRBD1. This sequence originates from a woman aged 18 to 35 in good health. The sequenced sample consisted of CD4+ T cells sorted from blood. The CDR3 spells CASSSDRANPFQPLTDTQYF. CDR3 nucleotides: TGTGCCAGCAGTTCCGACAGGGCAAACCCCTTCCAGCCCCTCACAGATACGCAGTATTTT.